The next 6 T cell receptor beta chains were all read from a single sample in a study of PD-1 blockade in classical Hodgkin lymphoma. The protocol was immunoSEQ multiplex PCR, while the TCRdb copy is restricted to in-frame clones and leaves out a portion. This repertoire shows approximately 29,000 clones, 80% found once; its top ten account for under 20%. Stated time point: cycle 4 day 1 (C4D1), after 6 weeks of nivolumab. All trial patients relapsed after autologous stem cell transplantation. Specimen: peripheral blood mononuclear cells (PBMCs), collected before the fourth cycle of nivolumab. The receptors here all came from a human donor with classical Hodgkin lymphoma.

V usage is TRBV5-1 and J usage is TRBJ2-3, with 8 bases identical to TRBD2. CDR1 and CDR2 (germline): SGHRS, YFSETQ. The CDR3 totals 13 residues. V trimming: 5 bases; J trimming: 6 bases; junction bases outside the gene matches: 5. The CDR3 loop reads CASRGSGSDTQYF. The CDR3 coding sequence is TGCGCCAGCAGGGGAAGCGGGAGTGATACGCAGTATTTT.

The sample holds a few counts of this clone. The V call is TRBV7-8, the J call TRBJ1-5; no clear D. V lost 1 base and J 1 base, leaving 14 bases between the germline ends. CDR1 is SGHVS, CDR2 FQNEAQ, per germline. The CDR3 covers 17 residues. CDR3 loop: CASSLGPRAGSNQPQHF. The DNA of the CDR3 is TGTGCCAGCAGCTTAGGCCCCCGGGCGGGCAGCAATCAGCCCCAGCATTTT.

This chain joins TRBV28 and TRBJ1-2; the D gene is possibly TRBD1 (6 bases). This CDR3 comprises 15 residues. Per germline, CDR1 MDHEN and CDR2 SYDVKM. Trimming stripped 6 bases from V and 4 bases from J, with 18 bases between. The DNA for the CDR3 is TGTGCCAGCAGCCCTGTGGGGGGCACTAGCTATGGCTACACCTTC. It encodes CASSPVGGTSYGYTF.

The chain is built from TRBV19 and TRBJ1-5; maybe TRBD1 (5 bases). Germline CDR1 is LNHDA and CDR2 is SQIVND (reference sequence). V was cut by 9 bases and J by 7 bases, with 22 bases left in between. The CDR3 covers 15 residues. The CDR3 DNA follows: TGTGCCAGGGCCGTAGTGCCAAACAGGTCCCAGCCCCAGCATTTT. Its protein product is CARAVVPNRSQPQHF. The full variable domain, completed using reference TRBV19 and TRBJ1-5, is DGGITQSPKYLFRKEGQNVTLSCEQNLNHDAMYWYRQDPGQGLRLIYYSQIVNDFQKGDIAEGYSVSREKKESFPLTVTSAQKNPTAFYLCARAVVPNRSQPQHFGDGTRLSIL.

This chain connects TRBV28 to TRBJ1-2; perhaps TRBD1 as D (5 bases). Germline-derived CDR1 and CDR2 are MDHEN and SYDVKM. The CDR3 totals 12 residues. Trimming removed 5 bases from V and 8 bases from J, with 12 bases in between. The CDR3 loop is CASSITRDGYTF. The CDR3 bases are TGTGCCAGCAGTATTACACGGGACGGCTACACCTTC.

This chain joins TRBV9 and TRBJ2-7; D is perhaps TRBD1 (6 bases). The germline CDR1 and CDR2 sequences are SGDLS and YYNGEE. The CDR3 spans 16 residues. The V end lost 0 bases, the J end lost 0 bases, and 13 bases lay between the germline ends. CDR3 nucleotides: TGTGCCAGCAGCGTAGTGGACAGCCCTAGCTCCTACGAGCAGTACTTC. It encodes CASSVVDSPSSYEQYF.